This entry features one T cell receptor (beta chain) sequence. The method was immunoSEQ multiplex PCR; TCRdb's version includes in-frame clones alone and lacks a portion of them. Of approximately 97,000 clones listed, approximately 90% are singletons. Per germline, CDR1 GTSNPN and CDR2 SVGIG (reference sequence). This CDR3 region has 17 residues. V was cut by 1 base and J by 6 bases, with 21 bases left in between. The entry originates in a study of blood T cell repertoires in COVID-19. The receptor was isolated from a man in his fifties with active COVID-19. This sequence joins TRBV30 and TRBJ1-4, with D possibly being TRBD1 (5 bases). Sample: peripheral blood. CDR3 nucleotides: TGTGCCTGGAGTGCCTCCCCCCGGCAGGGAGGAGATGAAAAACTGTTTTTT. Translation: CAWSASPRQGGDEKLFF. The full variable domain, rest sourced from reference TRBV30 and TRBJ1-4, is SQTIHQWPATLVQPVGSPLSLECTVEGTSNPNLYWYRQAAGRGLQLLFYSVGIGQISSEVPQNLSASRPQDRQFILSSKKLLLSDSGFYLCAWSASPRQGGDEKLFFGSGTQLSVL.